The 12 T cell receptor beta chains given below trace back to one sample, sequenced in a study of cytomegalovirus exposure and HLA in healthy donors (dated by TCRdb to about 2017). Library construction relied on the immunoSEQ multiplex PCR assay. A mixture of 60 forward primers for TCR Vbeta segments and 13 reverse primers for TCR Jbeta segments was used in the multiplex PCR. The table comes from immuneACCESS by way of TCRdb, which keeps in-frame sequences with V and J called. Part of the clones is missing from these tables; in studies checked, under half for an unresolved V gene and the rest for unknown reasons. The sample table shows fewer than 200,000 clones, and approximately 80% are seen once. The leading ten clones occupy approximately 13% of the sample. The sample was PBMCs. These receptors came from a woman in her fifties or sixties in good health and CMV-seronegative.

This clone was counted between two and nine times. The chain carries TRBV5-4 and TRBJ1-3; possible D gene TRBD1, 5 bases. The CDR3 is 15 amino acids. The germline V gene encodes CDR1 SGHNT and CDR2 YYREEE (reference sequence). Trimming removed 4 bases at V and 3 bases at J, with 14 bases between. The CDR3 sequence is CASSQGGASGNTIYF. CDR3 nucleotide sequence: TGTGCCAGCAGCCAAGGCGGGGCGAGTGGAAACACCATATATTTT.

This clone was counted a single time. CDR3 region: CASSQDPSGGYYGYTF. Here the CDR3 DNA reads TGCGCCAGCAGCCAAGATCCCTCAGGGGGCTACTATGGCTACACCTTC. The chain links TRBV4-1 to TRBJ1-2; 8 nucleotides agree with TRBD1. CDR3 length: 16 amino acids. In germline, CDR1 is MGHRA, CDR2 YSYEKL. V shed 0 bases and J 3 bases; nucleotides not matched to a gene: 6.

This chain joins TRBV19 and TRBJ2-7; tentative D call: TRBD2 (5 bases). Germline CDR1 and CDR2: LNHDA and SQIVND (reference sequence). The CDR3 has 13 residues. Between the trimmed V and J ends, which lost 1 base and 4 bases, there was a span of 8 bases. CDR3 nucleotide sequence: TGTGCCAGTAGTATAGCCGAGGGTTACGAGCAGTACTTC. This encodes CASSIAEGYEQYF. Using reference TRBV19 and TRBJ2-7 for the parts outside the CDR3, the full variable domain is DGGITQSPKYLFRKEGQNVTLSCEQNLNHDAMYWYRQDPGQGLRLIYYSQIVNDFQKGDIAEGYSVSREKKESFPLTVTSAQKNPTAFYLCASSIAEGYEQYFGPGTRLTVT.

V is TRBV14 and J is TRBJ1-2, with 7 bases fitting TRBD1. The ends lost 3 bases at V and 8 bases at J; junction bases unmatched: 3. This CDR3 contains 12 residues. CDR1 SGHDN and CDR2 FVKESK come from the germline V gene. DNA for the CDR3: TGTGCCAGCAGCCAGGGACAGCGGGGCTACACCTTC. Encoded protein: CASSQGQRGYTF.

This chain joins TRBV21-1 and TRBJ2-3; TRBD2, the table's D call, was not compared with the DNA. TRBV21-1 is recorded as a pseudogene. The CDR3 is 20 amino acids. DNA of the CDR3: TGTGCCAGCAGCCCCTTGTCCGGGGCCCTAGCGTCAGCCTCGACGGGTACGCAGTATTTT. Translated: CASSPLSGALASASTGTQYF.

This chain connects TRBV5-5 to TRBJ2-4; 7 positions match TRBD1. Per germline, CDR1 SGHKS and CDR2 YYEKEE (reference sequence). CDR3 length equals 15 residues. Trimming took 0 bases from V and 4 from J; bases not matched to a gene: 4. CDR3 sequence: CASSLAVGQKNIQYF. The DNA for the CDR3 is TGTGCCAGCAGCTTGGCAGTGGGACAGAAAAACATTCAGTACTTC. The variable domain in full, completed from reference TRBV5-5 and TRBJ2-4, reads DAGVTQSPTHLIKTRGQQVTLRCSPISGHKSVSWYQQVLGQGPQFIFQYYEKEERGRGNFPDRFSARQFPNYSSELNVNALLLGDSALYLCASSLAVGQKNIQYFGAGTRLSVL.

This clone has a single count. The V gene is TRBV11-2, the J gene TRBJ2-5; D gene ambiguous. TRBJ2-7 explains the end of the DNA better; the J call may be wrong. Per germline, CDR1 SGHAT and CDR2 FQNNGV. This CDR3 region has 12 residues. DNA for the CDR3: TGTGCCAGCATCCTCCCCCCGTACGAGCAGTACTTC. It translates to CASILPPYEQYF.

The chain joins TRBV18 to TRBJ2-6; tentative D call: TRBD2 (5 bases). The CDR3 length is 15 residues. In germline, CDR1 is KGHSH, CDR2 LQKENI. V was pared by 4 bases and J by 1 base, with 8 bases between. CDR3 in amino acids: CASSLTGSGANVLTF. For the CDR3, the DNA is TGTGCCAGCTCACTGACGGGGTCTGGGGCCAACGTCCTGACTTTC.

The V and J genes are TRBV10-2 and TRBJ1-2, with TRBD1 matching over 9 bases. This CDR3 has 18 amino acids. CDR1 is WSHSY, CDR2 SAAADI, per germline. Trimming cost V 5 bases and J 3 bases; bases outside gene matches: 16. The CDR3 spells CASSPREYGTGRDYGYTF. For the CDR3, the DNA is TGCGCCAGCAGTCCTCGAGAATATGGGACAGGGAGGGACTATGGCTACACCTTC.

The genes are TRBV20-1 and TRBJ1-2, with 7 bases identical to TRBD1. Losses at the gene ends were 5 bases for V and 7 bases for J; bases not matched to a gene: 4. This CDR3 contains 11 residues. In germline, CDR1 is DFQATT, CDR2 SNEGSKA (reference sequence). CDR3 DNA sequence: TGCAGTGCTCAGGGGGAAGGTGGCTACACCTTC. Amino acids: CSAQGEGGYTF.

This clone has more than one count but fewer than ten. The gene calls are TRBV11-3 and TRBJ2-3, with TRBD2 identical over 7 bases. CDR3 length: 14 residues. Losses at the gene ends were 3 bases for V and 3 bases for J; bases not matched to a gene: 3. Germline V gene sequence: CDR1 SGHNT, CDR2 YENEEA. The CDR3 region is CASSLRGRTDTQYF. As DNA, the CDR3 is TGTGCCAGCAGCTTGCGGGGGAGGACAGATACGCAGTATTTT. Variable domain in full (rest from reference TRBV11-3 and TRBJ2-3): EAGVVQSPRYKIIEKKQPVAFWCNPISGHNTLYWYLQNLGQGPELLIRYENEEAVDDSQLPKDRFSAERLKGVDSTLKIQPAELGDSAVYLCASSLRGRTDTQYFGPGTRLTVL.

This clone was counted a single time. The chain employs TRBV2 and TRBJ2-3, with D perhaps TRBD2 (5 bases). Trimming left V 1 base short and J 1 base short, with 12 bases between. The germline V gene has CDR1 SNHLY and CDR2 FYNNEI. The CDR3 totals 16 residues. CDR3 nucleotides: TGTGCCAGCAGTGAAGTATTCTCCGGGGGCACAGATACGCAGTATTTT. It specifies CASSEVFSGGTDTQYF.